The 10 T cell receptor beta chains below come from one sample, sequenced in a study of blood T cell repertoires in COVID-19 (dated by TCRdb to 2020 to 2021). Library construction relied on the immunoSEQ multiplex PCR assay. As stored in TCRdb, this immuneACCESS dataset retains in-frame rearrangements with V and J assigned. A fraction of the clones does not appear; measured against another copy, unresolved V genes explain less than half of the discrepancy, and the remainder lacks a known reason. This sample holds under 130,000 clones; roughly 72% were observed only once. Approximately 6.2% of the sample is taken by the ten largest. Material for sequencing was peripheral blood. These receptors came from an elderly man with acute or convalescent COVID-19.

V and J are TRBV24-1 and TRBJ1-2, with D possibly matching TRBD1 (6 bases). The CDR3 runs to 16 residues. CDR1 KGHDR and CDR2 SFDVKD come from the germline V gene. The V end lost 2 bases, the J end lost 6 bases, and 18 bases lay between the germline ends. Here the CDR3 DNA reads TGTGCCACCAGTGATTCGACCAGACAGGCCGGACATGGCTACACCTTC. This translates into CATSDSTRQAGHGYTF.

This chain connects TRBV27 to TRBJ2-7; possible D gene TRBD2, 5 bases. Between the trimmed V and J ends, which lost 5 bases and 6 bases, there was a span of 17 bases. CDR3 length: 14 amino acids. Germline V CDR1 and CDR2: MNHEY, SMNVEV (reference sequence). The CDR3: CASSLKGGQSEQYF. The CDR3, as DNA: TGTGCCAGCAGTCTCAAAGGCGGGCAGAGCGAGCAGTACTTC.

This clone was seen more than once but under ten times. The chain couples TRBV12-1 to TRBJ2-1; the table assigns TRBD2, which was not confirmed against the DNA. TRBV12-1 has pseudogene status. The CDR3 totals 17 residues. The CDR3, as DNA: TGTGCCAGCAGCTTTCCCGCCAGCGGGAGGATTTACAATGAGCAGTTCTTC. The encoded protein is CASSFPASGRIYNEQFF.

The V call is TRBV12-3 or TRBV12-4, the J call TRBJ2-7; D not resolved. The CDR3 has 11 amino acids. The germline V and J ends were trimmed by 5 bases and 6 bases, with 8 bases remaining between them. CDR3 in amino acids: CASSHQAEQYF. The CDR3, as DNA: TGTGCCAGCAGTCACCAGGCCGAGCAGTACTTC.

This clone was recorded once. The chain recombines TRBV7-9 with TRBJ2-3; 7 nucleotides match TRBD1. The germline V gene has CDR1 SEHNR and CDR2 FQNEAQ (reference sequence). J gave up 2 bases and V 5 bases, and 4 bases lay outside the gene matches. The length of the CDR3 is 14 residues. DNA for the CDR3: TGTGCCAGCAGCAAAGGACAGGACACAGATACGCAGTATTTT. Translating it yields CASSKGQDTDTQYF.

This rearrangement joins TRBV7-6 to TRBJ2-5, with 10 positions matching TRBD1. The CDR3 loop spans 14 amino acids. The germline gives CDR1 SGHVS, CDR2 FNYEAQ. V was pared by 5 bases and J by 5 bases, with 5 bases of the junction left unmatched. In nucleotides, the CDR3 is TGTGCCAGCAGCACCGGGACAGGGGAGGAGACCCAGTACTTC. As protein: CASSTGTGEETQYF.

There are a few counts of this clone. The chain has TRBV5-4 and TRBJ2-5; D gene unclear. Germline V gives CDR1 SGHNT, CDR2 YYREEE (reference sequence). The CDR3 sequence is 13 residues long. The ends were cut back, 3 bases at V and 5 bases at J, with 11 bases in the middle. The CDR3 DNA reads TGTGCCAGCAGCTCGTCGCCCGGGGAGACCCAGTACTTC. Protein product: CASSSSPGETQYF. Looking up the rest from reference TRBV5-4 and TRBJ2-5 gives the full variable domain: ETGVTQSPTHLIKTRGQQVTLRCSSQSGHNTVSWYQQALGQGPQFIFQYYREEENGRGNFPPRFSGLQFPNYSSELNVNALELDDSALYLCASSSSPGETQYFGPGTRLLVL.

The CDR3 DNA sequence: TGTGCCAGCAGTGAGCAGGGACAGGGGCTGACAGATACGCAGTATTTT. This gives the protein CASSEQGQGLTDTQYF. This sequence joins TRBV2 and TRBJ2-3; TRBD1 aligns across 10 bases. After removal of 3 bases from V and 3 bases from J, the junction contained 6 bases not matched to a gene. Germline CDR1 SNHLY, CDR2 FYNNEI. This CDR3 is built from 16 residues.

V usage is TRBV15 and J usage is TRBJ2-5; tentative D call: TRBD2 (5 bases). CDR3 length: 17 amino acids. The V end was cut by 0 bases, the J end by 2 bases, with 16 bases between. Germline V gene data show CDR1 as LNHNV and CDR2 as YYDKDF (reference sequence). The CDR3 here is CATSRDLPGGPQETQYF. The CDR3 DNA follows: TGTGCCACCAGCAGAGATCTCCCAGGAGGACCACAAGAGACCCAGTACTTC.

The genes are TRBV7-9 and TRBJ1-1; D is uncertain. Germline V gene data show CDR1 as SEHNR and CDR2 as FQNEAQ (reference sequence). The CDR3 totals 11 residues. Trimming removed 4 bases from V and 3 bases from J, with 3 bases in between. DNA for the CDR3: TGTGCCAGCAGCTCCTACACTGAAGCTTTCTTT. Amino acids: CASSSYTEAFF.